This TCR beta chain originates from a study of cytotoxic CD8 clonotypes in ibrutinib-treated CLL. To note about this clone: Its target is unknown.

Whole-study findings and limits: The study found baseline clonality above age-matched healthy donors, tracking circulating CD8+ T-cell counts. The clonality went up when patients responded to ibrutinib and dropped back toward baseline at progression. There were few public clonotypes, and on treatment they contracted or stayed stable.

The CDR3 totals 17 residues. Trimming took 4 bases from V and 2 from J; bases not matched to a gene: 7. Germline V gene sequence: CDR1 SGHRS, CDR2 YFSETQ. The intended depth for sequencing was 1 in 200,000 to 1 in 1 million T cells. Method: immunoSEQ multiplex PCR; TCRdb's copy keeps in-frame clones and lacks some. This sample has approximately 120,000 clones, with around 84% found just once. The sample in question was PBMCs, obtained after 24 months of ibrutinib treatment. J is TRBJ2-5 and V is TRBV5-1; 14 positions match TRBD2. This sequence originates from a human donor with chronic lymphocytic leukemia. CDR3 sequence: CASSRGTSGGHQETQYF. As DNA, the CDR3 is TGCGCCAGCAGCCGAGGGACTAGCGGGGGACATCAAGAGACCCAGTACTTC.